The 2 T cell receptor beta chains presented below share a single source sample, sequenced in a study of cytomegalovirus exposure and HLA in healthy donors. PCR amplification relied on 60 Vbeta primers (plus 13 Jbeta primers). Measured with immunoSEQ multiplex PCR; TCRdb has only the in-frame clones, and not every one. The repertoire holds 85,000 to 100,000 clones, with about 89% as singletons. Sequencing input: PBMCs. These TCRs come from a man aged 25-45 years in good health and CMV-seropositive.

The rearrangement uses TRBV10-1 and TRBJ2-2; 9 nucleotides agree with TRBD2. The CDR3 is 15 residues long. V lost 5 bases and J lost 8; bases outside the gene matches: 9. CDR1 and CDR2 from the germline V gene are WNHNN and SYGVQD (reference sequence). In DNA form, the CDR3 reads TGCGCCAGCAGTCCTCGGCTAGCGGGAAGTGGGGAGCTGTTTTTT. Its translation is CASSPRLAGSGELFF.

The rearrangement joins TRBV28 to TRBJ2-1; 7 bases match TRBD2. The CDR3 is 16 residues long. Trimming at V came to 5 bases and at J to 4 bases, leaving 11 bases not matched to a gene. Germline V gene sequence: CDR1 MDHEN, CDR2 SYDVKM. In DNA form, the CDR3 reads TGTGCCAGCAGTACTAGACTAGCAGGGTTTTACAATGAGCAGTTCTTC. It is translated as CASSTRLAGFYNEQFF.